The rows below give T cell receptor beta chains drawn from one sample of a study of blood T cell repertoires in COVID-19. Produced via immunoSEQ multiplex PCR; TCRdb's table is partial and in-frame only. The sample comprises around 57,000 clones, approximately 89% of which are singletons, and 3.5% rests with the top ten. Sequencing was performed on peripheral blood. The origin of the receptors is a human donor in a cohort sampled during active COVID-19. Both conserved end residues are part of each CDR3. A D gene is named only where the DNA matches it firmly. Rows give clone size only sometimes, using once, few, many, or a class for an expanded clone.

d_call | j_call | v_call | clone_size | cdr3_nt | cdr3_aa
NA | TRBJ1-5 | TRBV11-2 | medium-sized | TGTGCCAGCAGTCCTATCACAGGGAGCAATCAGCCCCAGCATTTT | CASSPITGSNQPQHF
NA | TRBJ2-5 | TRBV19 | NA | TGTGCCAGTAGAGGGACATTTAAAGAGACCCAGTACTTC | CASRGTFKETQYF
NA | TRBJ2-5 | TRBV30 | NA | TGTGCCTGCGGTGATCGGGAGACCCAGTACTTC | CACGDRETQYF
NA | TRBJ2-1 | TRBV12-3/TRBV12-4 | once | TGTGCCAGCAGTTTATTGCTCTACGAGCAGTTCTTC | CASSLLLYEQFF
NA | TRBJ1-1 | TRBV7-8 | NA | TGTGCCAGCAGCTTAGCGTCCGGGGGCACTGAAGCTTTCTTT | CASSLASGGTEAFF
TRBD1 | TRBJ1-2 | TRBV15 | NA | TGTGCCACCAGCCGCGGACAGGGCCAGAGCTACACCTTC | CATSRGQGQSYTF
TRBD1 | TRBJ1-5 | TRBV7-6 | NA | TGTGCCAGCAGCAAGGGACAGAACGTCAATCAGCCCCAGCATTTT | CASSKGQNVNQPQHF
TRBD1 | TRBJ2-5 | TRBV5-4 | NA | TGTGCCAGCAGCTTGGCCGGGACAGGGGTAGAGACCCAGTACTTC | CASSLAGTGVETQYF
TRBD2 | TRBJ2-5 | TRBV5-5 | NA | TGTGCCAGCAGCTTGGGCGGGGGGCGTTTGACAGAGACCCAGTACTTC | CASSLGGGRLTETQYF
NA | TRBJ2-3 | TRBV25-1 | NA | TGTGCCAGCAGTGACGACAGGACACGCACAGATACGCAGTATTTT | CASSDDRTRTDTQYF
NA | TRBJ2-1 | TRBV5-1 | NA | TGCGCCAGCACCCCCGGGGTGGCTAGCCCTACCTACAATGAGCAGTTCTTC | CASTPGVASPTYNEQFF
TRBD2 | TRBJ2-4 | TRBV19 | NA | TGTGCCAGTAGTATATCCCGGACTAGCGGGGGGACTATAGCCAAAAACATTCAGTACTTC | CASSISRTSGGTIAKNIQYF
NA | TRBJ1-5 | TRBV10-3 | NA | TGTGCCTCCTCGGACAGCTCCTACAATCAGCCCCAGCATTTT | CASSDSSYNQPQHF
NA | TRBJ1-1 | TRBV5-4 | NA | TGTGCCAGCAGCTTTGGACAGACTGAAGCTTTCTTT | CASSFGQTEAFF
NA | TRBJ1-1 | TRBV4-1 | NA | TGCGCCAGCAACCGGGAAGGGCAGCTCAACACTGAAGCTTTCTTT | CASNREGQLNTEAFF
TRBD2 | TRBJ2-1 | TRBV4-2 | NA | TGTGCCAGCAGCCACCCCGGGACTAGAAATGAGCAGTTCTTC | CASSHPGTRNEQFF
TRBD2 | TRBJ2-2 | TRBV10-2 | NA | TGCGCCAGCAGCGGACTAGCGGGAGCCGGGGAGCTGTTTTTT | CASSGLAGAGELFF
TRBD1 | TRBJ2-7 | TRBV5-6 | NA | TGTGCCAGCAGCTTTGGGACAGTGGGTTACGAGCAGTACTTC | CASSFGTVGYEQYF
NA | TRBJ2-5 | TRBV10-1 | NA | TGCGCCAGCAGTGCTAGCGAACAAGAGACCCAGTACTTC | CASSASEQETQYF
NA | TRBJ2-1 | TRBV6-5 | NA | TGTGCCAGCAGTTCGACGGGGGACAGCCGACGGTTCTTC | CASSSTGDSRRFF
NA | TRBJ1-6 | TRBV2 | NA | TGTGCCAGCAGTGAAGCCTTAAGCGGTTATGGACCCCTCCACTTT | CASSEALSGYGPLHF
NA | TRBJ2-3 | TRBV11-3 | NA | TGTGCCAGCAGTTATAACAGGGAAGATACGCAGTATTTT | CASSYNREDTQYF
NA | TRBJ2-3 | TRBV19 | NA | TGTGCCAGTAGTATCAGACTGGAGGGGGATACGCAGTATTTT | CASSIRLEGDTQYF
TRBD1 | TRBJ1-2 | TRBV18 | NA | TGTGCCAGCTCACCGGCCCAGGACAGGGGTCGATATGGCTACACCTTC | CASSPAQDRGRYGYTF
TRBD2 | TRBJ2-5 | TRBV9 | NA | TGTGCCAGCAGCCGCCTAGGACTAGCGGAAGAGACCCAGTACTTC | CASSRLGLAEETQYF
TRBD1 | TRBJ2-3 | TRBV9 | NA | TGTGCCAGCAGCGCACAGGGGGCAGGCTCAGATACGCAGTATTTT | CASSAQGAGSDTQYF
NA | TRBJ1-2 | TRBV7-9 | few | TGTGCCAGCACAGAAACACAGGGCTCCTTTGGCTACACCTTC | CASTETQGSFGYTF
TRBD2 | TRBJ2-7 | TRBV19 | NA | TGTGCCAGTAGTCTGCAGGGACTAGCGGGGCACGAGCAGTACTTC | CASSLQGLAGHEQYF
NA | TRBJ2-1 | TRBV9 | NA | TGTGCCAGCAGCGTAGAGACTAGTACCGGGATTGAGCAGTTCTTC | CASSVETSTGIEQFF
NA | TRBJ1-5 | TRBV2 | NA | TGTGCCAGCAGGAAGGAGATGACGGCATATAGCAATCAGCCCCAGCATTTT | CASRKEMTAYSNQPQHF
TRBD2 | TRBJ2-1 | TRBV19 | once | TGTGCCAGTACCCCGATGACTAGCGGGGGGTACAATGAGCAGTTCTTC | CASTPMTSGGYNEQFF
TRBD2 | TRBJ2-7 | TRBV5-4 | NA | TGTGCCAGCAGCTCTAGCGGGGGAGTTTTCTACGAGCAGTACTTC | CASSSSGGVFYEQYF
NA | TRBJ1-5 | TRBV7-2 | NA | TGTGCCAGCAGCTTGTTACAGCATAGCAATCAGCCCCAGCATTTT | CASSLLQHSNQPQHF
TRBD1 | TRBJ2-7 | TRBV7-9 | NA | TGTGCCAGCAGCTTAGTACAGGGGTCGGGCGAGCAGTACTTC | CASSLVQGSGEQYF
TRBD2 | TRBJ2-7 | TRBV29-1 | NA | TGCAGCGCCCGGGGGGGTTCCTACGAGCAGTACTTC | CSARGGSYEQYF
TRBD1 | TRBJ2-7 | TRBV18 | NA | TGTGCCAGCCAAGGGACAGGCTCCGAGCAGTACTTC | CASQGTGSEQYF
NA | TRBJ1-1 | TRBV28 | NA | TGTGCCAGCAGTTTACCCACACCATACACTGAAGCTTTCTTT | CASSLPTPYTEAFF
TRBD2 | TRBJ2-2 | TRBV12-5 | NA | TGTGCTAGTGAGGTGACGGCGGGAGCCGGGGAGCTGTTTTTT | CASEVTAGAGELFF
TRBD1 | TRBJ2-2 | TRBV6-2/TRBV6-3 | NA | TGTGCCAGCAGTGACCCGGACAGGGGGCCTATTTACACCGGGGAGCTGTTTTTT | CASSDPDRGPIYTGELFF
NA | TRBJ1-1 | TRBV7-6 | NA | TGTGCCAGCAGCCCCGAGGTCAGCTACACTGAAGCTTTCTTT | CASSPEVSYTEAFF
NA | TRBJ1-6 | TRBV7-2 | NA | TGTGCCAGCAGCTTACAGGTTAATTCACCCCTCCACTTT | CASSLQVNSPLHF
TRBD1 | TRBJ2-7 | TRBV7-2 | NA | TGTGCCAGCGGCGACAGGGCGCCATCCGAGCAGTACTTC | CASGDRAPSEQYF
TRBD1 | TRBJ1-4 | TRBV4-1 | few | TGCGCCAGCAGCCAAACGACAGGGAATGAAAAACTGTTTTTT | CASSQTTGNEKLFF
TRBD1 | TRBJ1-6 | TRBV5-4 | NA | TGTGCCACCCAGGACAGGGTCTCCTATAATTCACCCCTCCACTTT | CATQDRVSYNSPLHF
NA | TRBJ2-1 | TRBV2 | NA | TGTGCCAGCAGGGGGCGAAATGAGCAGTTCTTC | CASRGRNEQFF
TRBD1 | TRBJ1-4 | TRBV18 | NA | TGTGCCAGCCAGGGGGGAAATCCGGGTGAAAAACTGTTTTTT | CASQGGNPGEKLFF
NA | TRBJ1-2 | TRBV7-9 | NA | TGTGCCAGCAGCTTAGCCAAACCAGGCAAAGATGGCTACACCTTC | CASSLAKPGKDGYTF
TRBD2 | TRBJ2-3 | TRBV5-1 | NA | TGCGCCAGCAGCTCGGGGACTAGCGGGGTTTGGGCAGATACGCAGTATTTT | CASSSGTSGVWADTQYF
NA | TRBJ1-2 | TRBV7-2 | NA | TGTGCCAGCAGCCCCGACAGGCCCTACTATGGCTACACCTTC | CASSPDRPYYGYTF
TRBD2 | TRBJ2-3 | TRBV7-3 | NA | TGTGCCAGCAGCTCCAGGACTAGCGGGAGATTTGCAGATACGCAGTATTTT | CASSSRTSGRFADTQYF
TRBD1 | TRBJ1-6 | TRBV9 | NA | TGTGCCAGCAGCTTCTCGGGACAGGCGAATTCACCCCTCCACTTT | CASSFSGQANSPLHF
NA | TRBJ1-1 | TRBV30 | NA | TGTGCCTGTGAACGGGGAAGATGGGACACTGAAGCTTTCTTT | CACERGRWDTEAFF